The 32 T cell receptor beta chains in this list originate from one sample, sequenced in a study of blood T cells in healthy people across ages. Combining a sample-barcoded 5' primer with a J-beta primer mix, a second PCR ran for roughly 7 to 12 cycles. TCRdb recomputed calls from the 5' RACE reads with MiXCR, one row per CDR3 protein. Counted here are 500,000 to 550,000 distinct CDR3 sequences, about 25% occurring once; the ten biggest clones make up roughly 10%. These data also featured in a second study, about T cells of mothers and their children.

Sequencing input: blood. Receptors were obtained from a boy younger than 18 in good health.

This sequence joins TRBV20-1 and TRBJ1-3; D uncertain. The CDR3 consists of 17 residues. Trimming stripped 0 bases from V and 0 bases from J, with 15 bases between. The germline CDR1 and CDR2 sequences are DFQATT and SNEGSKA (reference sequence). DNA for the CDR3: TGCAGTGCTAGAGATCTCAGCTCCCCCGTCTCTGGAAACACCATATATTTT. Residues: CSARDLSSPVSGNTIYF.

There are a few counts of this clonotype. A junction boundary mismatches the germline segment, possibly from a read error. The V gene is TRBV30, the J gene TRBJ1-2; D gene unclear. Germline V CDR1 and CDR2: GTSNPN, SVGIG (reference sequence). The CDR3 contains 12 residues. This CDR3 is CAWRSPANGYTF. For the CDR3, the DNA is TGCGCCTGGAGATCCCCCGCGAATGGCTACACCTTC. Looking up the rest from reference TRBV30 and TRBJ1-2 gives the full variable domain: SQTIHQWPATLVQPVGSPLSLECTVEGTSNPNLYWYRQAAGRGLQLLFYSVGIGQISSEVPQNLSASRPQDRQFILSSKKLLLSDSGFYLCAWRSPANGYTFGSGTRLTVV.

CDR3 in amino acids: CAWSVGCNEQFF. The CDR3 DNA is TGTGCCTGGAGTGTAGGTTGCAATGAGCAGTTCTTC. The V call is TRBV30, the J call TRBJ2-1; D is undetermined. The CDR3 extends over 12 amino acids. Germline V gene lookup returns CDR1 GTSNPN and CDR2 SVGIG (reference sequence). Trimming cost V 0 bases and J 6 bases, with 6 bases left between them.

This clonotype appeared a few times. J is TRBJ2-1 and V is TRBV14; a weak D match, TRBD2 (6 bases). Judging by the DNA end, TRBJ2-7 fits better; the J call may be wrong. This CDR3 region has 13 residues. CDR1 and CDR2 (germline): SGHDN, FVKESK. CDR3 in amino acids: CASSPGTYDEQYF. CDR3 sequence (DNA): TGTGCCAGCAGCCCCGGGACTTACGACGAGCAGTACTTC.

This chain connects TRBV6-6 to TRBJ1-1; 9 bases line up with TRBD1. The CDR3 sequence is 15 residues long. CDR1 and CDR2 (germline): MNHNY, SVGAGI (reference sequence). V dropped 2 bases and J dropped 1; count of bases not matched to a gene: 2. DNA of the CDR3: TGTGCCAGCAGTTACGGACAGGGGAAGAACACTGAAGCTTTCTTT. Translated: CASSYGQGKNTEAFF.

The rearrangement links TRBV2 to TRBJ2-5; D unclear. Germline V gene sequence: CDR1 SNHLY, CDR2 FYNNEI. This CDR3 is built from 14 residues. The V end lost 8 bases, the J end lost 5 bases, and 18 bases lay between the germline ends. The CDR3 nucleotides are TGTGCCAGCCGTCGGCAACTCCTAGGGGAGACCCAGTACTTC. It is translated as CASRRQLLGETQYF.

This clonotype was observed a few times. The chain is built from TRBV4-3 and TRBJ2-1; TRBD2 might be the D (5 bases). The germline CDR1 and CDR2 sequences are LGHNA and YSLEER. V was pared by 1 base and J by 0 bases, with 13 bases between. CDR3 length: 17 amino acids. CDR3 in amino acids: CASSQVGVTSSYNEQFF. The CDR3 nucleotides are TGCGCCAGCAGCCAAGTCGGGGTTACCAGCTCCTACAATGAGCAGTTCTTC.

The chain uses TRBV25-1 and TRBJ1-5; the D is unclear. This CDR3 contains 13 residues. Germline CDR1 and CDR2: MGHDK and SYGVNS. Trimming pared 5 bases from V and 5 bases from J, leaving 10 bases between. The CDR3: CASSTQVYQPQHF. CDR3 nucleotides: TGTGCCAGCAGTACCCAGGTTTATCAGCCCCAGCATTTT.

This clonotype has more than one count but fewer than ten. This chain uses TRBV11-3 with TRBJ2-1; 9 bases align to TRBD2. V dropped 0 bases and J dropped 5; count of bases not matched to a gene: 14. The germline CDR1 and CDR2 sequences are SGHNT and YENEEA. CDR3 length equals 19 residues. CDR3 sequence reads: CASSLDRLWETSGDNEQFF. DNA of the CDR3: TGTGCCAGCAGCTTAGATCGGTTGTGGGAGACTAGCGGAGACAATGAGCAGTTCTTC.

This clonotype was found many times. The chain carries TRBV7-9 and TRBJ2-7, with no clear D. The germline CDR1 and CDR2 sequences are SEHNR and FQNEAQ (reference sequence). Trimming removed 0 bases at V and 0 bases at J, with 6 bases between. This CDR3 comprises 14 residues. The CDR3 DNA sequence: TGTGCCAGCAGCTTAGCGGCCACCTCCTACGAGCAGTACTTC. This gives the protein CASSLAATSYEQYF. Variable domain in full (rest from reference TRBV7-9 and TRBJ2-7): DTGVSQNPRHKITKRGQNVTFRCDPISEHNRLYWYRQTLGQGPEFLTYFQNEAQLEKSRLLSDRFSAERPKGSFSTLEIQRTEQGDSAMYLCASSLAATSYEQYFGPGTRLTVT.

The chain joins TRBV27 to TRBJ2-7, with 15 bases lining up with TRBD2. The CDR3 has 21 amino acids. The trim removed 6 bases at V and 0 bases at J, leaving 18 bases unmatched. Germline CDR1 is MNHEY and CDR2 is SMNVEV (reference sequence). In nucleotides, the CDR3 is TGTGCCAGCAGCCCATTAGCCCCCTCGGGACTAGCGGGAGGTCTCTCCTACGAGCAGTACTTC. Translation: CASSPLAPSGLAGGLSYEQYF.

In its sample, this clonotype was seen once. The gene calls are TRBV5-4 and TRBJ1-2, with TRBD1 as a possible D gene (6 bases). The CDR3 has 15 amino acids. Germline assignment: CDR1 SGHNT and CDR2 YYREEE (reference sequence). V dropped 4 bases and J dropped 2 bases, with 15 bases sitting between them. The CDR3: CASSGTYRENYGYTF. The CDR3, as DNA: TGTGCCAGCAGCGGGACGTACAGGGAGAACTATGGCTACACCTTC.

The chain is built from TRBV20-1 and TRBJ2-7, with D perhaps assigned TRBD1 or TRBD2 (5 bases each). CDR1 DFQATT and CDR2 SNEGSKA come from the germline V gene (reference sequence). The CDR3 totals 15 residues. V was pared by 0 bases and J by 2 bases, with 14 bases between. Here the CDR3 DNA reads TGCAGTGCTAGAGATCCCGGGACCGCCGCCTACGAGCAGTACTTC. Its translation: CSARDPGTAAYEQYF.

The chain couples TRBV25-1 to TRBJ2-2; 8 bases match TRBD1. Germline loops: CDR1 MGHDK, CDR2 SYGVNS. J was trimmed by 4 bases and V by 5 bases; bases with no gene match: 6. This CDR3 region has 15 residues. The CDR3 sequence: CASSPRDRPTGELFF. Here the CDR3 DNA reads TGTGCCAGCAGTCCCCGGGACAGGCCCACCGGGGAGCTGTTTTTT.

This clonotype has only a few counts. The chain joins TRBV28 to TRBJ2-5; D possibly corresponds to TRBD2 (5 bases). The end of the DNA aligns better with TRBJ2-7, so the J call may be wrong. The CDR3 length is 12 residues. Germline CDR1 MDHEN, CDR2 SYDVKM. As DNA, the CDR3 is TGTGCCAGCAAGGGAGATCCGGACGAGCAGTACTTC. This encodes CASKGDPDEQYF.

In its sample, this clonotype was seen a few times. The chain links TRBV28 to TRBJ2-1; unclear D gene. This CDR3 has 15 residues. Germline V gene lookup returns CDR1 MDHEN and CDR2 SYDVKM. V was shortened by 5 bases and J by 7 bases, with 18 bases between the two germline ends. The CDR3 spells CASSPSLFVGNEQFF. DNA for the CDR3: TGTGCCAGCAGTCCTAGTCTCTTCGTGGGAAATGAGCAGTTCTTC.

This clonotype was observed at least ten times. The chain links TRBV7-3 to TRBJ2-3; D unclear. The CDR3 totals 14 residues. From germline, CDR1 is SGHTA and CDR2 FQGTGA. V gave up 3 bases and J gave up 0 bases, with 7 bases separating them. The CDR3 bases are TGTGCCAGCAGCTTGGGGAAAAGCACAGATACGCAGTATTTT. Translation: CASSLGKSTDTQYF.

The V call is TRBV15, the J call TRBJ2-1, with 11 bases that match TRBD2. Germline V CDR1 and CDR2: LNHNV, YYDKDF (reference sequence). The CDR3 totals 19 residues. Losses at the gene ends were 3 bases for V and 5 bases for J; bases not matched to a gene: 15. The CDR3 protein is CATSSIHVITSGRNNEQFF. The CDR3 nucleotides are TGTGCCACCAGCAGCATACATGTTATTACTAGCGGGAGAAACAATGAGCAGTTCTTC. Together with reference TRBV15 and TRBJ2-1, the CDR3 gives the full variable domain: DAMVIQNPRYQVTQFGKPVTLSCSQTLNHNVMYWYQQKSSQAPKLLFHYYDKDFNNEADTPDNFQSRRPNTSFCFLDIRSPGLGDTAMYLCATSSIHVITSGRNNEQFFGPGTRLTVL.

The chain combines TRBV27 with TRBJ1-2; weak D call: TRBD1 (6 bases). The ends were cut back, 1 base at V and 5 bases at J, with 17 bases in the middle. CDR3 length equals 16 residues. Germline lookup yields CDR1 MNHEY and CDR2 SMNVEV (reference sequence). The CDR3 reads CASSLYPGAGDYGYTF. CDR3 DNA: TGTGCCAGCAGTTTATATCCGGGGGCTGGGGATTATGGCTACACCTTC.

The V gene is TRBV19, the J gene TRBJ2-1, with no clear D. Near its end, the DNA agrees better with TRBJ2-7, so the J call may be wrong. This CDR3 is 11 amino acids long. CDR1 is LNHDA, CDR2 SQIVND, per germline (reference sequence). CDR3 sequence (DNA): TGTGCCAGTACGTCTGACTACGAGCAGTACTTC. Translation: CASTSDYEQYF.

This clonotype came up many times. The chain is built from TRBV11-1 and TRBJ2-7, with D unresolved. The CDR3 has 13 residues. Germline lookup yields CDR1 SGHAT and CDR2 FQDESV (reference sequence). V was cut by 1 base and J by 3 bases, with 7 bases left in between. The CDR3 region is CASSLVGGYEQYF. CDR3 nucleotide sequence: TGTGCCAGCAGCTTAGTTGGCGGCTACGAGCAGTACTTC.

This chain links TRBV9 with TRBJ1-6; no reliable D call. V shed 3 bases and J shed 9 bases, with 10 bases lying between them. The CDR3 has 13 residues. In germline, CDR1 is SGDLS, CDR2 YYNGEE. The CDR3 is CASSGEGGSPLHF. DNA of the CDR3: TGTGCCAGCAGCGGAGAGGGAGGTTCACCCCTCCACTTT.

This clonotype was found a few times. The rearrangement uses TRBV12-3 or TRBV12-4 and TRBJ2-6; possibly TRBD1 for D (6 bases). V lost 7 bases and J 0 bases, leaving 10 bases between the germline ends. The CDR3 has 15 residues. The CDR3 region is CASTWTVSGANVLTF. CDR3 coding DNA: TGTGCCAGCACCTGGACAGTCTCTGGGGCCAACGTCCTGACTTTC.

The chain employs TRBV7-3 and TRBJ1-1, with TRBD1 as a possible D gene (5 bases). V shed 5 bases and J shed 2 bases, with 15 bases lying between them. Germline V gene lookup returns CDR1 SGHTA and CDR2 FQGTGA. The CDR3 is 15 amino acids. The CDR3 coding sequence is TGTGCCAGCAGCACCCGGTGGGACCTTAACACTGAAGCTTTCTTT. Translated, it gives CASSTRWDLNTEAFF.

The genes are TRBV9 and TRBJ2-5; TRBD1 matches 10 bases. The DNA end is more similar to TRBJ2-7, so the J call may be wrong. CDR1 is SGDLS, CDR2 YYNGEE, per germline. The CDR3 totals 16 residues. CDR3 sequence: CASSVGPGQGTYEQYF. DNA for the CDR3: TGTGCCAGCAGCGTAGGACCGGGACAGGGGACCTACGAGCAGTACTTC.

The genes are TRBV28 and TRBJ1-1; tentatively, D is TRBD1 (5 bases). This CDR3 has 15 amino acids. CDR1 MDHEN and CDR2 SYDVKM come from the germline V gene. Trimming shortened V by 3 bases and J by 5 bases, and 16 bases separated the two germline ends. CDR3 in amino acids: CASSFVVGGRTEAFF. The CDR3 DNA sequence: TGTGCCAGCAGTTTCGTGGTCGGGGGACGAACTGAAGCTTTCTTT.

The chain joins TRBV2 to TRBJ1-1; a possible D gene is TRBD1 (5 bases). Germline V gene lookup returns CDR1 SNHLY and CDR2 FYNNEI. This CDR3 has 12 amino acids. V was clipped by 7 bases and J by 4 bases, with 10 bases between them. The chain's CDR3 is CASTLDSTEAFF. The CDR3 nucleotides read TGTGCCAGCACCCTTGACAGCACTGAAGCTTTCTTT.

The chain has TRBV18 and TRBJ1-3; TRBD1 might be the D (5 bases). CDR1 and CDR2 from the germline V gene are KGHSH and LQKENI. V dropped 3 bases and J dropped 0 bases, with 9 bases sitting between them. The CDR3 runs 15 residues. The CDR3 is CASSPGRSSGNTIYF. The CDR3 DNA is TGTGCCAGCTCACCGGGACGTAGCTCTGGAAACACCATATATTTT.

In its sample, this clonotype was seen a few times. The V gene is TRBV7-9, the J gene TRBJ1-1, with D unresolved. The length of the CDR3 is 15 residues. V shed 0 bases and J shed 1 base, with 9 bases lying between them. The germline gives CDR1 SEHNR, CDR2 FQNEAQ (reference sequence). The CDR3 here is CASSLALGWNTEAFF. The CDR3 DNA reads TGTGCCAGCAGCTTAGCCCTGGGCTGGAACACTGAAGCTTTCTTT. Based on the CDR3 plus reference TRBV7-9 and TRBJ1-1, the full variable domain is DTGVSQNPRHKITKRGQNVTFRCDPISEHNRLYWYRQTLGQGPEFLTYFQNEAQLEKSRLLSDRFSAERPKGSFSTLEIQRTEQGDSAMYLCASSLALGWNTEAFFGQGTRLTVV.

This clonotype was seen a handful of times. V usage is TRBV6-1 and J usage is TRBJ2-5; D not certain. The CDR3 runs to 15 residues. Trimming cost V 1 base and J 5 bases, with 14 bases left between them. The germline gives CDR1 MNHNS, CDR2 SASEGT. Here the CDR3 DNA reads TGTGCCAGCAGTGAAGGCCCTCTGGTCCGGGAGACCCAGTACTTC. Translated, it gives CASSEGPLVRETQYF.

Only a few counts were recorded for this clonotype. The chain carries TRBV28 and TRBJ2-1, with D possibly being TRBD2 (5 bases). The CDR3 consists of 15 residues. The germline gives CDR1 MDHEN, CDR2 SYDVKM. The V end was cut by 3 bases, the J end by 7 bases, with 16 bases between. The CDR3 sequence: CASSLNPKSGNEQFF. The CDR3 bases are TGTGCCAGCAGTTTGAATCCAAAGAGCGGAAATGAGCAGTTCTTC.

This chain joins TRBV6-5 and TRBJ1-1; no reliable D call. The CDR3 extends over 14 amino acids. CDR1 is MNHEY and CDR2 is SVGAGI in the germline V gene. Trimming cost V 0 bases and J 6 bases, with 11 bases left between them. DNA for the CDR3: TGTGCCAGCAGTTACTCTGGTCGGCCCCCTGAAGCTTTCTTT. This translates into CASSYSGRPPEAFF.